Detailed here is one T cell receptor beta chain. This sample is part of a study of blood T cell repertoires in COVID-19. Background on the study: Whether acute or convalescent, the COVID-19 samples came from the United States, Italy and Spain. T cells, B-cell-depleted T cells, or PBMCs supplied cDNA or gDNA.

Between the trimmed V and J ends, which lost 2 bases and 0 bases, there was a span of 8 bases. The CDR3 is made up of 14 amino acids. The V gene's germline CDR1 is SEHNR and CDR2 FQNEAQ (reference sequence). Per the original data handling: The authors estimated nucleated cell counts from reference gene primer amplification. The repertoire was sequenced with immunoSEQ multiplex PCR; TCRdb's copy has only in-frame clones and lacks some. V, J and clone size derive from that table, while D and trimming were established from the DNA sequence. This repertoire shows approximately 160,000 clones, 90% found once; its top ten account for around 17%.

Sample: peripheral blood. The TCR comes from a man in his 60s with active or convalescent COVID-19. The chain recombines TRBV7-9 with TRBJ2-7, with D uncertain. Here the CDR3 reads CASSLSANSYEQYF. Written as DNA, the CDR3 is TGTGCCAGCAGCTTATCAGCGAACTCCTACGAGCAGTACTTC.